This entry features one T cell receptor (beta chain) sequence. This record belongs to a study of blood T cell repertoires in COVID-19. Sequencing was performed with immunoSEQ multiplex PCR; in TCRdb, only in-frame clones are kept and a portion is missing. This table holds about 330,000 clones, about 87% found once. The receptor comes from a woman aged 25-40 years who had recovered from COVID-19. Sequencing used PBMCs or T cells enriched from blood (not recorded which).

As DNA, the CDR3 is TGCGCCAGCAGCCATGGTCTAGCGGGGGGAGTTGAGACCCAGTACTTC. Amino acid sequence: CASSHGLAGGVETQYF. The genes are TRBV4-1 and TRBJ2-5, with 11 bases matching TRBD2. The V segment lost 3 bases and the J segment 5 bases; nucleotides outside the gene matches: 8. CDR1 is MGHRA, CDR2 YSYEKL, per germline. This CDR3 comprises 16 residues.